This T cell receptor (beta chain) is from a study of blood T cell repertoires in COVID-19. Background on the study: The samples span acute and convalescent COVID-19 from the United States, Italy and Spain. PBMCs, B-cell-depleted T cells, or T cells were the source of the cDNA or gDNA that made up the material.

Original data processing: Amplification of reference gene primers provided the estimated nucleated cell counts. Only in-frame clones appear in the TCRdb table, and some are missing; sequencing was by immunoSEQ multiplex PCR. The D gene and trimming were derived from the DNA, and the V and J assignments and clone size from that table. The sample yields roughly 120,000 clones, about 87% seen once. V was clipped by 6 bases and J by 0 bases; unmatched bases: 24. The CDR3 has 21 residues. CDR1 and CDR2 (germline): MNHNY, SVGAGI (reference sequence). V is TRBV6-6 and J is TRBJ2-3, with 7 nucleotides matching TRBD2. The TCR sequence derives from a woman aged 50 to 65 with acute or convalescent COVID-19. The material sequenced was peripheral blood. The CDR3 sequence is CASSSAGPGLQTPSSTDTQYF. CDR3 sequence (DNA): TGTGCCAGCAGCTCCGCGGGGCCGGGACTACAGACCCCATCTAGCACAGATACGCAGTATTTT.